This T cell receptor (beta chain) comes out of a study of early T cells in non-severe SARS-CoV-2 infection. Across the whole study: Whole-blood bulk RNA, unsorted, was sequenced, and chains were unpaired. Study results and caveats: VDJdb matches were skewed toward anti-spike CD8 T cell responses.

Individual cDNA molecules received unique molecular identifiers during library preparation. One entry per CDR3 protein results from TCRdb running MiXCR on the 5' RACE reads. Among tens of thousands of distinct CDR3 sequences listed, roughly 8.4% were seen once. V dropped 0 bases and J dropped 5; count of bases not matched to a gene: 3. The germline V gene has CDR1 SGHVS and CDR2 FNYEAQ. The CDR3 runs 16 residues. In its sample, this clonotype was seen a few times. Its antigen is as yet unknown. The clonotype originates from an adult who was a healthcare worker with PCR-confirmed SARS-CoV-2 infection or an uninfected control (not recorded which). Sequenced input: whole blood. The rearrangement links TRBV7-6 to TRBJ2-1; 11 bases match TRBD2. The CDR3 spells CASSLAVLAGDNEQFF. CDR3 DNA: TGTGCCAGCAGCTTAGCCGTACTAGCGGGGGACAATGAGCAGTTCTTC.